This T cell receptor beta chain was sequenced for a study of T cell repertoires in cytomegalovirus infection. Remarks on this clonotype: Its antigen is still unknown.

CDR1 MNHEY and CDR2 SVGAGI come from the germline V gene. V was cut by 1 base and J by 5 bases, with 11 bases left in between. The CDR3 length is 15 residues. One entry per CDR3 protein, called by TCRdb with MiXCR from the reads. The sample records fewer than 900,000 distinct CDR3 sequences, roughly 29% being singletons. This sequence joins TRBV6-5 and TRBJ1-4; D is possibly TRBD1 (5 bases). Sequenced material: cultured CD8+ T cells from PBMCs, taken from culture after CMV antigen stimulation. The sequence was collected from a human donor in good health (CMV status not recorded). Some clones in this sample may be carry-over from other donors' samples. The CDR3 loop reads CASSYWGRWNEKLFF. In DNA, the CDR3 is TGTGCCAGCAGTTACTGGGGCAGATGGAATGAAAAACTGTTTTTT.